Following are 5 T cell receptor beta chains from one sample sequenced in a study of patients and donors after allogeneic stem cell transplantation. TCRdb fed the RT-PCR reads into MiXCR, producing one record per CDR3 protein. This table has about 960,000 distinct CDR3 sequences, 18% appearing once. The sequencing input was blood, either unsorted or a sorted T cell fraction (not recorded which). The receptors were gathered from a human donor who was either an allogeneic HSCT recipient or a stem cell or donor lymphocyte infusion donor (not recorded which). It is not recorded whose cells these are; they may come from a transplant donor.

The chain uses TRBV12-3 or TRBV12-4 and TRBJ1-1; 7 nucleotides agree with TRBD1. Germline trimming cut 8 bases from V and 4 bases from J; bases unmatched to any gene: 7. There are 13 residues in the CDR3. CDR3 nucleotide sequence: TGTGCCAGCGGAGAGACAGGGTCCACTGAAGCTTTCTTT. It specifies CASGETGSTEAFF.

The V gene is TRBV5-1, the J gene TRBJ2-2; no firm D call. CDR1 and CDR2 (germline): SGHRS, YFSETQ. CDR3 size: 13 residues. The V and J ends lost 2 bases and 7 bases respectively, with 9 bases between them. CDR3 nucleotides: TGCGCCAGCAGCTTTCCTAGTATCGGGGAGCTGTTTTTT. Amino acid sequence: CASSFPSIGELFF.

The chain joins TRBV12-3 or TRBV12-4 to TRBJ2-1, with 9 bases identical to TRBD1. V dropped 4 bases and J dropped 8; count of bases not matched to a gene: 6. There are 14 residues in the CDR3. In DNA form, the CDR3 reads TGTGCCAGCAGTTACGGGACAGGGAACCATGAGCAGTTCTTC. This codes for CASSYGTGNHEQFF.

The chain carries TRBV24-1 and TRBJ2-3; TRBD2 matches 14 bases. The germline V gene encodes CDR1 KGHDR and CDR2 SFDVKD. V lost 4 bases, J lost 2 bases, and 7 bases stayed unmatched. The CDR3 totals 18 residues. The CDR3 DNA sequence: TGTGCCACCAGTGACCAGGGACTAGCGGGAGTGGACACAGATACGCAGTATTTT. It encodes CATSDQGLAGVDTDTQYF.

The chain's CDR3 is CSARQKNTEAFF. DNA for the CDR3: TGCAGTGCTCGACAGAAGAACACTGAAGCTTTCTTT. This sequence joins TRBV20-1 and TRBJ1-1; TRBD1 might be the D (5 bases). This CDR3 contains 12 residues. Deletions cut 5 bases from V and 1 base from J, with 8 bases between. Germline V lookup: CDR1 DFQATT, CDR2 SNEGSKA (reference sequence).